This entry lists 24 T cell receptor beta chains sequenced from one sample in a study of blood T cell repertoires in COVID-19. The method was immunoSEQ multiplex PCR; TCRdb's version includes in-frame clones alone and lacks a portion of them. The sample lists about 150,000 clones; approximately 91% were seen once. The sample comprised peripheral blood. These receptors originate from a woman in her 70s with acute or convalescent COVID-19.

The chain joins TRBV7-2 to TRBJ2-3, with TRBD2 identical over 10 bases. J was trimmed by 3 bases and V by 2 bases; bases with no gene match: 8. The CDR3 is made up of 17 amino acids. Germline values: CDR1 SGHTA, CDR2 FQGNSA. CDR3 protein: CASSLQRGGLLTDTQYF. The CDR3 DNA follows: TGTGCCAGCAGCTTACAGCGGGGGGGCCTTTTAACAGATACGCAGTATTTT.

The rearrangement uses TRBV15 and TRBJ2-1; maybe TRBD1 (5 bases). Trimming left V 5 bases short and J 4 bases short, with 9 bases between. The germline CDR1 and CDR2 sequences are LNHNV and YYDKDF (reference sequence). This CDR3 is built from 13 residues. In DNA form, the CDR3 reads TGTGCCACCAGCTTTCGGACATACAATGAGCAGTTCTTC. This sequence encodes CATSFRTYNEQFF.

The chain is built from TRBV2 and TRBJ1-1, with D possibly being TRBD1 (5 bases). In germline, CDR1 is SNHLY, CDR2 FYNNEI. This CDR3 contains 10 residues. Trimming left V 8 bases short and J 8 bases short, with 9 bases between. The DNA for the CDR3 is TGTGCCAGCCAGGGTCCGGAAGCTTTCTTT. Translating it yields CASQGPEAFF.

The rearrangement uses TRBV30 and TRBJ1-2; D is undetermined. The CDR3 is 13 amino acids. V lost 0 bases, J lost 7 bases, and 12 bases lay in between. Germline V gene data show CDR1 as GTSNPN and CDR2 as SVGIG (reference sequence). CDR3 nucleotides: TGTGCCTGGAGTGTAAAAGCTCTAGCTGGCTACACCTTC. Protein product: CAWSVKALAGYTF.

The J gene is TRBJ2-2, the V gene TRBV5-1; 9 bases are a match to TRBD1. Germline CDR1 is SGHRS and CDR2 is YFSETQ. With 3 bases clipped from V and 6 bases from J, the junction kept 9 bases outside the gene matches. CDR3 length: 16 residues. The CDR3 DNA is TGCGCCAGCAGCTACTCCGGGACAGGGTTGCCCGGGGAGCTGTTTTTT. Translation gives CASSYSGTGLPGELFF.

The chain is built from TRBV7-9 and TRBJ2-3; D perhaps matches TRBD1 (5 bases). The CDR3 contains 14 residues. The V gene's germline CDR1 is SEHNR and CDR2 FQNEAQ (reference sequence). The V and J ends lost 5 bases and 4 bases respectively, with 13 bases between them. The CDR3 protein is CASSHTDSPDTQYF. CDR3 bases: TGTGCCAGCAGCCACACAGACAGCCCAGATACGCAGTATTTT.

This clone was counted at least ten times. The chain has TRBV5-1 and TRBJ1-6; D perhaps matches TRBD1 (5 bases). The CDR3 spans 12 residues. Per germline, CDR1 SGHRS and CDR2 YFSETQ. V shed 3 bases and J shed 9 bases, with 7 bases lying between them. The CDR3 is CASSSQGSPLHF. In DNA, the CDR3 is TGCGCCAGCAGCTCCCAGGGTTCACCCCTCCACTTT.

The chain is built from TRBV2 and TRBJ1-1, with 9 bases that match TRBD1. V trimming: 11 bases; J trimming: 5 bases; junction bases outside the gene matches: 9. CDR1 is SNHLY and CDR2 is FYNNEI in the germline V gene. This CDR3 is built from 13 residues. The CDR3 nucleotides are TGTGCCGGGACGGGGACAGGGCTTACTGAAGCTTTCTTT. It encodes CAGTGTGLTEAFF.

This rearrangement joins TRBV18 to TRBJ1-4; the match to TRBD1 covers 9 bases. Losses at the gene ends were 4 bases for V and 3 bases for J; bases not matched to a gene: 6. Germline V gene sequence: CDR1 KGHSH, CDR2 LQKENI. This CDR3 contains 16 residues. The CDR3 sequence is CASSLEQGASNEKLFF. In nucleotides, the CDR3 is TGTGCCAGCTCACTTGAACAGGGGGCGTCTAATGAAAAACTGTTTTTT.

This clone was counted only a few times. The rearrangement joins TRBV6-4 to TRBJ1-4, with 8 bases matching TRBD1. Germline assignment: CDR1 MRHNA and CDR2 SNTAGT. CDR3 size: 14 residues. V lost 6 bases and J lost 7; bases outside the gene matches: 7. The chain's CDR3 is CASSVDRGAEKLFF. The CDR3 coding sequence is TGTGCCAGCAGCGTCGACAGGGGAGCTGAAAAACTGTTTTTT.

This clone has just a few counts. The chain combines TRBV5-1 with TRBJ2-3; D perhaps matches TRBD1 (6 bases). There are 15 residues in the CDR3. V was trimmed by 2 bases and J by 6 bases, leaving 16 bases between them. Germline lookup yields CDR1 SGHRS and CDR2 YFSETQ. CDR3 coding DNA: TGCGCCAGCAGCTTATCTCACAGGGCATGGGATACGCAGTATTTT. Translation gives CASSLSHRAWDTQYF.

V and J are TRBV3-1 (or the pseudogene TRBV3-2) and TRBJ2-6; D remains ambiguous. V was pared by 1 base and J by 3 bases, with 13 bases between. Germline loops: CDR1 LGHDT, CDR2 YNNKEL (reference sequence). CDR3 length: 17 amino acids. CDR3 sequence: CASSQVGQPGGANVLTF. CDR3 DNA sequence: TGTGCCAGCAGCCAAGTTGGGCAGCCTGGTGGGGCCAACGTCCTGACTTTC.

The chain is built from TRBV29-1 and TRBJ1-2, with D perhaps TRBD1 (5 bases). The CDR3 is 14 amino acids. CDR1 is SQVTM, CDR2 ANQGSEA, per germline. The germline V and J ends were trimmed by 4 bases and 6 bases, with 18 bases remaining between them. The CDR3, as DNA: TGCAGCGTTGCCCCGGGGCGGGCGGGGGATGGCTACACCTTC. Encoded protein: CSVAPGRAGDGYTF.

The chain combines TRBV9 with TRBJ2-2; tentative D call: TRBD1 (6 bases). The CDR3 is made up of 15 amino acids. The germline gives CDR1 SGDLS, CDR2 YYNGEE. Trimming took 3 bases from V and 2 from J, leaving 11 bases between them. CDR3 residues: CASSGPGANTGELFF. The CDR3 nucleotides read TGTGCCAGCAGCGGACCAGGGGCCAACACCGGGGAGCTGTTTTTT. The variable domain in full, with the rest retrieved from reference TRBV9 and TRBJ2-2, is DSGVTQTPKHLITATGQRVTLRCSPRSGDLSVYWYQQSLDQGLQFLIQYYNGEERAKGNILERFSAQQFPDLHSELNLSSLELGDSALYFCASSGPGANTGELFFGEGSRLTVL.

The chain links TRBV15 to TRBJ1-1; perhaps TRBD1 as D (6 bases). V lost 3 bases and J 1 base, leaving 6 bases between the germline ends. This CDR3 is 13 amino acids long. Germline CDR1 reads LNHNV; CDR2 reads YYDKDF (reference sequence). The CDR3 region is CATSRDRNTEAFF. The CDR3 nucleotides read TGTGCCACCAGCAGGGACAGGAACACTGAAGCTTTCTTT.

A few counts support this clone. This rearrangement joins TRBV6-5 to TRBJ2-7, with D perhaps TRBD1 (6 bases). V lost 6 bases, J lost 2 bases, and 17 bases lay in between. The CDR3 totals 15 residues. The V gene's germline CDR1 is MNHEY and CDR2 SVGAGI. The CDR3 protein is CASSAGTYFTYEQYF. The CDR3 DNA is TGTGCCAGCAGCGCCGGGACATACTTTACCTACGAGCAGTACTTC.

V usage is TRBV28 and J usage is TRBJ2-1; 13 nucleotides agree with TRBD2. V lost 10 bases to trimming and J lost 6 bases; unmatched junction nucleotides: 6. This CDR3 is 14 amino acids long. CDR1 is MDHEN and CDR2 is SYDVKM in the germline V gene. The CDR3 is CATSGLAGVNEQFF. The CDR3 nucleotides are TGTGCCACTTCCGGACTAGCGGGGGTCAATGAGCAGTTCTTC.

This sequence joins TRBV3-1 (or the pseudogene TRBV3-2) and TRBJ2-7; TRBD1 might be the D (5 bases). This CDR3 region has 12 residues. Germline CDR1 and CDR2: LGHDT and YNNKEL (reference sequence). V lost 4 bases and J lost 5, with 9 bases in between. The CDR3 here is CASSRRQNEQYV. CDR3 sequence (DNA): TGTGCCAGCAGCCGCCGACAGAACGAGCAGTACGTC.

This chain links TRBV6-5 with TRBJ1-2; unclear D gene. CDR3 length: 16 residues. V shed 0 bases and J shed 6 bases, with 17 bases lying between them. In germline, CDR1 is MNHEY, CDR2 SVGAGI. DNA for the CDR3: TGTGCCAGCAGTTACTCTCTCCCGCGTCTGAGGGATGGCTACACCTTC. It translates to CASSYSLPRLRDGYTF.

The table lists this clone with a count of one. This chain joins TRBV19 and TRBJ1-1, with 7 bases lining up with TRBD1. Germline V gene data show CDR1 as LNHDA and CDR2 as SQIVND (reference sequence). The length of the CDR3 is 15 residues. V gave up 5 bases and J gave up 4 bases; unmatched junction bases: 10. In DNA, the CDR3 is TGTGCCAGTAGTCCCTTCGACAGGGTTGGCACTGAAGCTTTCTTT. Translation gives CASSPFDRVGTEAFF.

This clone was seen a single time. The CDR3 is CASSLGLREQNTGELFF. CDR3 in DNA: TGTGCCAGCAGCTTAGGCCTCCGGGAACAGAACACCGGGGAGCTGTTTTTT. The chain has TRBV13 and TRBJ2-2; D might be TRBD2 (5 bases). CDR3 size: 17 residues. Trimming removed 0 bases from V and 1 base from J, with 12 bases in between. Germline CDR1 reads PRHDT; CDR2 reads FYEKMQ (reference sequence).

The genes are TRBV15 and TRBJ1-1; 7 bases are a match to TRBD1. This CDR3 region has 15 residues. Germline V gene sequence: CDR1 LNHNV, CDR2 YYDKDF (reference sequence). Losses at the gene ends were 6 bases for V and 0 bases for J; bases not matched to a gene: 7. The CDR3 coding sequence is TGTGCCACCAGTCCGAGGGGGCGGGTGAACACTGAAGCTTTCTTT. Encoded protein: CATSPRGRVNTEAFF. The whole variable domain, remainder taken from reference TRBV15 and TRBJ1-1, is DAMVIQNPRYQVTQFGKPVTLSCSQTLNHNVMYWYQQKSSQAPKLLFHYYDKDFNNEADTPDNFQSRRPNTSFCFLDIRSPGLGDTAMYLCATSPRGRVNTEAFFGQGTRLTVV.

The chain uses TRBV4-1 and TRBJ1-5; 7 nucleotides agree with TRBD1. J gave up 3 bases and V 4 bases, and 15 bases lay outside the gene matches. CDR3 length equals 18 residues. CDR1 MGHRA and CDR2 YSYEKL come from the germline V gene. The CDR3 reads CASSPYLRQGNVNQPQHF. DNA of the CDR3: TGCGCCAGCAGCCCATACCTTAGACAGGGTAACGTCAATCAGCCCCAGCATTTT.

CDR3 region: CASSIKPNYGYTF. As DNA, the CDR3 is TGTGCCAGTAGTATAAAGCCCAACTATGGCTACACCTTC. V is TRBV19 and J is TRBJ1-2; D is unresolved. Looked up from germline, CDR1 is LNHDA and CDR2 is SQIVND (reference sequence). Trimming took off 2 bases at V and 2 bases at J, with 6 bases between the two ends. CDR3 size: 13 residues.